A selection of T cell receptor beta chains follows, all from one sample in a study of type 1 regulatory T cells. MiXCR, applied by TCRdb to the reads, yields one record per CDR3 protein. This sample has around 88,000 distinct CDR3 sequences; around a third occur once, and the top ten carry 2% to 2.5%. Sequences were obtained from CD4+ T cells, either the whole sample or a sorted fraction (not recorded which). The receptor set was obtained from a human donor in good health. Each CDR3 is given with its conserved first and last residue. A D gene is named only where the DNA matches it firmly. Clone size, where shown, is once, few, many, or a class for clones that have expanded.

>.|TRBV15|14|few|TRBJ2-4
CATRVYGSKNIQYF
TGTGCCACCCGGGTTTATGGGTCCAAAAACATTCAGTACTTC
>TRBD2|TRBV28|17|few|TRBJ2-5
CASSPDGGRLLGETQYF
TGTGCCAGCAGTCCGGATGGCGGGAGATTGCTCGGAGAGACCCAGTACTTC
>TRBD2|TRBV20-1|13|.|TRBJ2-1
CSAPGGGYNEQFF
TGCAGTGCTCCCGGCGGGGGCTACAATGAGCAGTTCTTC
>.|TRBV9|14|.|TRBJ2-3
CASSPSSLQDTQYF
TGTGCCAGCAGCCCCTCGTCCCTGCAAGATACGCAGTATTTT
>.|TRBV7-3|18|.|TRBJ2-1
CASSLTFSSVGSYNEQFF
TGTGCCAGCAGCTTAACGTTTAGTAGCGTAGGGTCCTACAATGAGCAGTTCTTC
>.|TRBV7-2|13|.|TRBJ1-5
CASSLWTNQPQHF
TGTGCCAGCAGCCTATGGACCAATCAGCCCCAGCATTTT
>TRBD2|TRBV5-1|14|few|TRBJ2-7
CASSLSSGRDEQYF
TGCGCCAGCAGCTTGTCAAGCGGGAGAGACGAGCAGTACTTC
>.|TRBV7-2|14|.|TRBJ2-3
CASTEQGTGGTQYF
TGTGCCAGCACAGAACAGGGTACAGGAGGTACGCAGTATTTT
>TRBD2|TRBV20-1|15|.|TRBJ2-7
CSAPPAGTRGNEQYF
TGCAGTGCTCCTCCGGCCGGGACTAGGGGGAATGAGCAGTACTTC
>.|TRBV5-5|18|once|TRBJ2-6
CASSSNFWTRTGANVLTF
TGTGCCAGCAGCTCGAATTTTTGGACAAGAACTGGGGCCAACGTCCTGACTTTC
>.|TRBV20-1|17|.|TRBJ2-5
CSARAWGAGLYQETQYF
TGCAGTGCTAGAGCCTGGGGGGCAGGATTGTACCAAGAGACCCAGTACTTC
>.|TRBV4-2|16|.|TRBJ1-6
CASSQDRASEDSPLHF
TGTGCCAGCAGCCAAGATCGCGCCTCTGAGGATTCACCCCTCCACTTT
>TRBD2|TRBV7-8|14|.|TRBJ2-3
CPSSFSSGSDTQYF
TGTCCCAGCAGCTTTTCTAGCGGGAGCGATACGCAGTATTTT
>.|TRBV18|14|.|TRBJ2-2
CASSPPRPTGELFF
TGTGCCAGCTCACCACCCAGGCCAACCGGGGAGCTGTTTTTT
>.|TRBV5-4|14|.|TRBJ2-2
CASREMLGTGELFF
TGTGCCAGCAGGGAGATGTTGGGGACCGGGGAGCTGTTTTTT
>.|TRBV19|10|.|TRBJ2-4
CASWGDIQYF
TGTGCCTCGTGGGGGGACATTCAGTACTTC
>.|TRBV20-1|16|few|TRBJ2-1
CSAPSFQDPGGNEQFF
TGCAGTGCTCCCTCTTTCCAGGACCCCGGGGGCAATGAGCAGTTCTTC
>.|TRBV24-1|13|once|TRBJ2-7
CATSDPQAYEQYF
TGTGCCACCAGTGATCCGCAGGCGTACGAGCAGTACTTC
>TRBD1|TRBV5-1|14|few|TRBJ2-1
CASSLGDSNNEQFF
TGCGCCAGCAGCTTGGGGGACAGCAACAATGAGCAGTTCTTC
>TRBD1|TRBV7-9|14|.|TRBJ1-6
CASSIRDRGSPLHF
TGTGCCAGCAGCATCCGGGACAGGGGATCACCCCTCCACTTT
>.|TRBV19|13|.|TRBJ2-4
CASSPARGGIQYF
TGTGCCAGTAGTCCCGCTAGAGGGGGCATTCAGTACTTC
>.|TRBV6-5|13|few|TRBJ2-3
CASSRAAPDTQYF
TGTGCCAGCAGCCGGGCCGCCCCCGATACGCAGTATTTT
>TRBD2|TRBV11-3|13|.|TRBJ2-7
CATRLAGLYEQYF
TGTGCCACCCGACTAGCGGGCCTCTACGAGCAGTACTTC
>.|TRBV30|13|.|TRBJ2-2
CAWSVIGGGELFF
TGTGCCTGGAGTGTAATCGGAGGAGGGGAGCTGTTTTTT
>.|TRBV11-2|15|.|TRBJ1-2
CASSLGDGPNYGYTF
TGTGCCAGCAGCCTAGGGGACGGACCTAATTATGGCTACACCTTC
>TRBD1|TRBV19|14|.|TRBJ2-3
CASSIEDRLNTQYF
TGTGCCAGTAGTATAGAGGACAGGCTTAATACGCAGTATTTT
>.|TRBV27|16|many|TRBJ1-1
CASSWGRGMGKTEAFF
TGTGCCAGCAGTTGGGGCAGGGGAATGGGTAAGACTGAAGCTTTCTTT
>.|TRBV11-2|13|few|TRBJ2-1
CASSLQGRVEQFF
TGTGCCAGCAGCTTGCAGGGGAGGGTAGAGCAGTTCTTC
>.|TRBV12-3/TRBV12-4|13|.|TRBJ2-5
CASSFLGVETQYF
TGTGCCAGCAGTTTCTTAGGGGTAGAGACCCAGTACTTC
>.|TRBV12-3/TRBV12-4|14|.|TRBJ1-6
CASSSGQYNSPLHF
TGTGCCAGCAGTTCCGGACAGTATAATTCACCCCTCCACTTT
>.|TRBV11-1|15|.|TRBJ2-1
CASSFFRRAEGEQFF
TGTGCCAGCAGCTTTTTCCGGAGGGCCGAAGGGGAGCAGTTCTTC
>.|TRBV18|13|.|TRBJ2-3
CASSIRRRDTQYF
TGTGCCAGCTCGATAAGAAGGCGGGACACGCAGTATTTT
>.|TRBV29-1|12|.|TRBJ2-6
CSARSGANVLTF
TGCAGCGCAAGGTCTGGGGCCAACGTCCTGACTTTC
>.|TRBV6-6|14|few|TRBJ2-7
CASNRGTFTYEQYF
TGTGCCAGCAACAGAGGGACTTTCACCTACGAGCAGTACTTC
>.|TRBV7-8|15|.|TRBJ1-5
CASSPTESAGQPQHF
TGTGCCAGCAGCCCAACAGAATCAGCAGGGCAGCCCCAGCATTTT
>.|TRBV5-4|17|.|TRBJ2-5
CASNYWVGRGREETQYF
TGTGCCAGCAACTATTGGGTCGGCAGGGGGAGGGAAGAGACCCAGTACTTC
>.|TRBV7-9|12|.|TRBJ2-2
CASSLSSGELFF
TGTGCCAGCAGCTTATCGTCCGGGGAGCTGTTTTTT
>TRBD2|TRBV29-1|14|.|TRBJ2-3
CSVASGLVGDTQYF
TGCAGCGTTGCTAGCGGACTTGTAGGAGATACGCAGTATTTT
>TRBD2|TRBV11-2|14|.|TRBJ2-7
CASSSSGRAHEQYF
TGTGCCAGCAGCTCTAGCGGGAGGGCCCACGAGCAGTACTTC
>.|TRBV5-1|14|few|TRBJ1-1
CASSLETVNTEAFF
TGCGCCAGCAGCTTAGAGACAGTGAACACTGAAGCTTTCTTT
>.|TRBV10-3|15|.|TRBJ1-5
CAISEFGRGDQPQHF
TGTGCCATCAGTGAGTTTGGCCGCGGGGATCAGCCCCAGCATTTT
>TRBD1|TRBV5-4|17|.|TRBJ2-2
CASSGPGQGANTGELFF
TGTGCCAGCAGCGGCCCGGGACAGGGGGCGAACACCGGGGAGCTGTTTTTT
>.|TRBV19|12|.|TRBJ2-5
CASGVNQETQYF
TGTGCCAGCGGGGTCAACCAAGAGACCCAGTACTTC
>.|TRBV19|15|.|TRBJ2-7
CASSIVGHFTYEQYF
TGTGCCAGTAGTATAGTAGGACATTTTACCTACGAGCAGTACTTC